A selection of T cell receptor beta chains follows, all from one sample in a study of cytomegalovirus exposure and HLA in healthy donors. Method: immunoSEQ multiplex PCR; TCRdb's copy keeps in-frame clones and lacks some. In the table there are about 300,000 clones, more than 75% of which are singletons. Sequences were obtained from PBMCs. All receptors derive from a young woman in good health and CMV-seronegative. The CDR3 runs from the conserved cysteine through the conserved F or W. A D gene is named only where the DNA matches it firmly. For some rows the clone size is stated as once, few or many, or as a class when expanded; others skip it.

abundance | d_gene | j_gene | v_gene | CDR3nt | CDR3aa
- | - | TRBJ2-3 | TRBV4-1 | TGCGCCAGCAGCCACTTAGACAGGCGGAAAGTGAGAGACACAGATACGCAGTATTTT | CASSHLDRRKVRDTDTQYF
once | TRBD2 | TRBJ2-5 | TRBV7-2 | TGTGCCAGCAGTCGGACTAGCGGGAGGAAGACCCAGTACTTC | CASSRTSGRKTQYF
many | - | TRBJ2-7 | TRBV2 | TGTGCCAGCATCCCCAGCGACTCCTACGAGCAGTACTTC | CASIPSDSYEQYF
- | - | TRBJ1-2 | TRBV28 | TGTGCCAGCAGTTTCCGGGGGGGCTACACCTTC | CASSFRGGYTF
- | TRBD1 | TRBJ1-2 | TRBV10-3 | TGTGCCATCAGACCCAGACAGGGGGTTAACTATGGCTACACCTTC | CAIRPRQGVNYGYTF
once | - | TRBJ2-2 | TRBV2 | TGTGCCAGCAGTGAAGCGCAATGGGGAGCCGGGGAGCTGTTTTTT | CASSEAQWGAGELFF
few | - | TRBJ2-7 | TRBV13 | TGTGCCAGCAGCTTGTTACAGAGAGACTACGAGCAGTACTTC | CASSLLQRDYEQYF
- | TRBD1 | TRBJ1-2 | TRBV6-5 | TGTGCCACCGTCCCAAGGACAGGGGGCTATGGCTACACCTTC | CATVPRTGGYGYTF
- | - | TRBJ2-7 | TRBV10-3 | TGTGCCATCAGTGGTGGGGGACGGGAGAATATAAAGTACGAGCAGTACTTC | CAISGGGRENIKYEQYF
once | - | TRBJ2-7 | TRBV28 | TGTGCCAGCAGTTTAAGGGGGGGCTCCTACGAGCAGTACTTC | CASSLRGGSYEQYF
- | TRBD2 | TRBJ2-7 | TRBV9 | TGTGCCAGCAGCGTAACTAGCGGGTACTCCTACGAGCAGTACTTC | CASSVTSGYSYEQYF
- | TRBD1 | TRBJ1-2 | TRBV28 | TGTGCCAGCAGTTTTGGCGTCGACAGGGGGCGTAGTGGCTACACCTTC | CASSFGVDRGRSGYTF
- | TRBD1 | TRBJ1-2 | TRBV28 | TGTGCCAGCAGTTGGGACAGGAGCTTCTATGGCTACACCTTC | CASSWDRSFYGYTF
- | TRBD1 | TRBJ2-3 | TRBV5-1 | TGCGCCAGCAGCCCGGGACAGGGACTTAGAACAGATACGCAGTATTTT | CASSPGQGLRTDTQYF
- | - | TRBJ2-5 | TRBV4-3 | TGCGCCAGCAGCCAAGGGCCGGGACAAGAGACCCAGTACTTC | CASSQGPGQETQYF
- | - | TRBJ2-5 | TRBV2 | TGTGCCAGCAGTGACGACAGGATCCAAGAGACCCAGTACTTC | CASSDDRIQETQYF
- | - | TRBJ2-5 | TRBV5-1 | TGCGCCAGCAGCTTGGCCGGGTTGGGGGCCAGGACCCAGTACTTC | CASSLAGLGARTQYF
- | - | TRBJ2-7 | TRBV10-1 | TGCGCCAGCAGTGAGTCCGGGGGCGAGCAGTACTTC | CASSESGGEQYF
- | TRBD2 | TRBJ2-7 | TRBV2 | TGTGCCAGCAGTTGGGGGGCTAGCGGGACATACGAGCAGTACTTC | CASSWGASGTYEQYF
- | - | TRBJ2-1 | TRBV19 | TGTGCCACCGGTGGGCGGGTAGCGGCGGGGAATGAGCAGTTCTTC | CATGGRVAAGNEQFF
- | TRBD1 | TRBJ1-6 | TRBV5-1 | TGCGCCAGCAGCGCCCCGGGACAGGGGGGTTCACCCCTCCACTTT | CASSAPGQGGSPLHF
- | TRBD2 | TRBJ2-3 | TRBV25-1 | TGTGCCAGCACGGGACTAGCGGGAGAGGGGGCTAGCACAGATACGCAGTATTTT | CASTGLAGEGASTDTQYF
- | TRBD2 | TRBJ2-1 | TRBV7-8 | TGTGCCAGCAGCTTAGGACTAGCACGAGGTCGTGAGCAGTTCTTC | CASSLGLARGREQFF
- | - | TRBJ2-7 | TRBV19 | TGTGCCAGTAGTATAGTCAGCGACTACGAGCAGTACTTC | CASSIVSDYEQYF
- | TRBD1 | TRBJ2-7 | TRBV27 | TGTGCCAGCAGTTTACCGGACAGGCTCTACGAGCAGTACTTC | CASSLPDRLYEQYF
- | TRBD1 | TRBJ2-1 | TRBV7-2 | TGTGCCAGCAGCGGGGGACAGGGGAGGTATGAGCAGTTCTTC | CASSGGQGRYEQFF